Here is one T cell receptor beta chain with its context. Its antigen remains unknown. These data originate in a study of cytomegalovirus exposure and HLA in healthy donors. Points from the study as a whole: V- and J-gene trimming in TCR beta was tied to a missense DCLRE1C variant by an analysis performed later.

Germline CDR1 and CDR2: KGHSH and LQKENI. V lost 2 bases and J lost 4; bases outside the gene matches: 7. This CDR3 spans 16 amino acids. This PCR relied on a set of 60 Vbeta primers and 13 Jbeta primers. Clones were read by immunoSEQ multiplex PCR, and TCRdb kept only the in-frame ones, dropping some. The repertoire holds around 110,000 clones, with around 77% as singletons. Sequenced input: PBMCs. The V call is TRBV18, the J call TRBJ1-3; 8 positions agree with TRBD1. The sequence came from a male donor in good health and CMV-seronegative. CDR3 loop: CASSPIDRGAGNTIYF. DNA for the CDR3: TGTGCCAGCTCACCAATAGACAGGGGAGCAGGAAACACCATATATTTT.